Given below is one TCR beta chain in context. The data belong to a study of T cell responses to AZD1222 COVID-19 vaccine. Profiling relied on immunoSEQ multiplex PCR, and the TCRdb table lists in-frame clones only, not all of them. The sample records 120,000 to 150,000 clones, about nine tenths being singletons. Germline V gene sequence: CDR1 LNHDA, CDR2 SQIVND (reference sequence). The CDR3 has 14 residues. Trimming took 4 bases from V and 4 from J, leaving 13 bases between them. This chain joins TRBV19 and TRBJ2-5; D is possibly TRBD2 (5 bases). Sequenced here: peripheral blood, sampled on day 0 of AZD1222 vaccination. The clonotype comes from an adult in good health. The CDR3 region is CASSNEGRVETQYF. CDR3 bases: TGTGCCAGTAGTAACGAAGGGAGAGTAGAGACCCAGTACTTC.